This is a list of T cell receptor beta chains from one sample in a study of T cells after yellow fever vaccination. TCRdb recomputed calls from the 5' RACE reads with MiXCR, one row per CDR3 protein. The data show a few hundred thousand distinct CDR3 sequences, about 17% seen once. The material sequenced was PBMCs, taken about 5 days after the first yellow fever vaccination. The receptors originated from a man younger than 35 who received the YFV17D yellow fever vaccine. Both conserved end residues are part of each CDR3. The D gene is left open where the match is weak. Only part of the rows carry a size: once, few, many, or a class if the clone is expanded.

TRBV6-5,-,TRBJ1-1,-,TGTGCCAGCAGTTACTCTTACGGGGCCAACACTGAAGCTTTCTTT,CASSYSYGANTEAFF
TRBV5-1,few,TRBJ2-5,TRBD2,TGCGCCAGCAGCTTAGCGGGGAGGTACCAAGAGACCCAGTACTTC,CASSLAGRYQETQYF
TRBV28,-,TRBJ1-2,-,TGTGCCAGCAGTTTGGGGACGCCTACTAACTATGGCTACACCTTC,CASSLGTPTNYGYTF
TRBV7-2,-,TRBJ2-5,-,TGTGCCAGCAGCTTATGGGGTGTGAGGGGCGCCGGGGAGACCCAGTACTTC,CASSLWGVRGAGETQYF
TRBV7-9,-,TRBJ1-1,-,TGTGCCAGCAGCTTGCCGGGGGAGGCTGAAGCTTTCTTT,CASSLPGEAEAFF
TRBV9,-,TRBJ1-5,-,TGTGCCAGCAGCGCAAGGGGGGATGCGGGTTTGTCTCAGCCCCAGCATTTT,CASSARGDAGLSQPQHF
TRBV20-1,few,TRBJ2-1,TRBD2,TGCAGTGCTAGAGATTGGAGCGGGGGCGACAATGAGCAGTTCTTC,CSARDWSGGDNEQFF
TRBV7-2,few,TRBJ1-6,-,TGTGCCAGCAGCCCGACCCTTGGATCACCCCTCCACTTT,CASSPTLGSPLHF
TRBV20-1,-,TRBJ1-3,-,TGCAGTGCCCATCACTCGACGGGGTCCTCTGGAAACACCATATATTTT,CSAHHSTGSSGNTIYF
TRBV20-1,few,TRBJ2-7,-,TGCAGTGCTAAACCGGAACGAGCGAGGTTTTCCTACGAGCAGTACTTC,CSAKPERARFSYEQYF
TRBV20-1,-,TRBJ2-3,-,TGCAGTGCTCAAGACTCGGATCAGTACACAGATACGCAGTATTTT,CSAQDSDQYTDTQYF